This TCR beta chain was observed in a study of T cell responses to AZD1222 COVID-19 vaccine. Across the whole study: Second doses were pooled across both intervals (about 4 or about 12 weeks).

Repertoires were generated with immunoSEQ multiplex PCR, while TCRdb's copy carries only in-frame clones and drops some. Found here are some 150,000 clones, 94% of them singletons; the top ten hold roughly 1.2%. A remark on this clone: Its target is unknown.

The CDR3 runs 17 residues. Germline CDR1 reads LGHDT; CDR2 reads YNNKEL (reference sequence). Trimming pared 0 bases from V and 2 bases from J, leaving 11 bases between. Findings and limits, study-wide: Two AZD1222 doses significantly raised spike-specific TCR breadth and depth over controls. The repertoires were collected only after the peak T cell response.

The receptor's source is an adult in good health. The J gene is TRBJ1-6, the V gene TRBV3-1 (or the pseudogene TRBV3-2), with no clear D. The sequencing here drew on peripheral blood, taken on day 0 of AZD1222 vaccination. CDR3 amino acids: CASSQDGQIPYNSPLHF. The DNA for the CDR3 is TGTGCCAGCAGCCAAGATGGCCAGATTCCCTATAATTCACCCCTCCACTTT.